These 26 T cell receptor beta chains were sequenced from one sample in a study of CD8 T cells in ankylosing spondylitis. Whole-study results and caveats: Characteristic, it appeared, of ankylosing spondylitis blood was a TCR beta motif of roughly eight highly homologous variants.

Via MiXCR, TCRdb re-called the 5' RACE reads, giving one row per CDR3 protein. The table includes about 200,000 distinct CDR3 sequences, approximately 7.4% detected once. The antigens these receptors bind are not known. Source material: blood, either unsorted or a sorted T cell fraction (not recorded which). All receptors derive from a male donor with ankylosing spondylitis.

V and J are TRBV20-1 and TRBJ1-1, with D maybe TRBD1 (5 bases). Per germline, CDR1 DFQATT and CDR2 SNEGSKA (reference sequence). V was clipped by 2 bases and J by 6 bases, with 16 bases between them. The CDR3 contains 14 residues. The CDR3, as DNA: TGCAGTGCTAGACTCCGGGGCGTACCTGCTGAAGCTTTCTTT. Translation: CSARLRGVPAEAFF.

V gene TRBV9 combines with J gene TRBJ2-2; the match to TRBD1 covers 7 bases. V lost 4 bases to trimming and J lost 3 bases; unmatched junction nucleotides: 9. Per the germline V gene, CDR1 is SGDLS and CDR2 is YYNGEE. This CDR3 spans 16 amino acids. The CDR3: CASSPRGQTYTGELFF. The CDR3 nucleotides read TGTGCCAGCAGCCCGAGGGGACAGACCTACACCGGGGAGCTGTTTTTT.

The chain employs TRBV20-1 and TRBJ2-3; a possible D gene is TRBD2 (6 bases). Germline V lookup: CDR1 DFQATT, CDR2 SNEGSKA (reference sequence). Deletions cut 0 bases from V and 2 bases from J, with 9 bases between. The CDR3 has 14 residues. The CDR3 region is CSARDGTYTDTQYF. The CDR3 nucleotides read TGCAGTGCTAGAGACGGGACTTACACAGATACGCAGTATTTT.

This CDR3 is CASSMTGLTEAFF. The DNA of the CDR3 is TGTGCCAGCAGCATGACAGGGCTCACTGAAGCTTTCTTT. The gene calls are TRBV7-9 and TRBJ1-1; 7 bases map to TRBD1. From germline, CDR1 is SEHNR and CDR2 FQNEAQ (reference sequence). Trimming took 5 bases from V and 4 from J; bases not matched to a gene: 4. The CDR3 runs to 13 residues.

The V call is TRBV10-1, the J call TRBJ2-7; 9 nucleotides align to TRBD1. Germline values: CDR1 WNHNN, CDR2 SYGVQD (reference sequence). The CDR3 length is 13 residues. Trimming cost V 8 bases and J 6 bases; bases outside gene matches: 8. This CDR3 is CASGQGIDSEQYF. The DNA for the CDR3 is TGCGCCAGCGGACAGGGGATAGATAGCGAGCAGTACTTC.

This clonotype turned up a few times. The chain links TRBV3-1 to TRBJ2-4; D uncertain. The V gene's germline CDR1 is LGHDT and CDR2 YNNKEL (reference sequence). V lost 0 bases and J 8 bases, leaving 8 bases between the germline ends. The CDR3 is 13 residues long. CDR3: CASSQEINDIQYF. In nucleotides, the CDR3 is TGTGCCAGCAGCCAAGAGATTAATGACATTCAGTACTTC.

There are many counts of this clonotype. This chain joins TRBV7-2 and TRBJ2-3; D call uncertain. Germline CDR1 SGHTA, CDR2 FQGNSA. Between the trimmed V and J ends, which lost 1 base and 4 bases, there was a span of 6 bases. This CDR3 is built from 13 residues. DNA for the CDR3: TGTGCCAGCAGCTTAGTATCGTCAGATACGCAGTATTTT. Translated: CASSLVSSDTQYF.

The chain employs TRBV7-3 and TRBJ2-3; the match to TRBD2 covers 7 bases. Germline CDR1 reads SGHTA; CDR2 reads FQGTGA. This CDR3 has 15 amino acids. V lost 4 bases and J lost 3; bases outside the gene matches: 7. CDR3 DNA: TGTGCCAGCAGCTCAGGCTGGGAGGGGACAGATACGCAGTATTTT. This codes for CASSSGWEGTDTQYF.

This clonotype was seen at least ten times. V and J are TRBV5-1 and TRBJ2-3, with a tentative D call TRBD1 (5 bases). The CDR3 sequence is 15 residues long. V was cut by 0 bases and J by 2 bases, with 10 bases left in between. CDR1 is SGHRS, CDR2 YFSETQ, per germline. Written as DNA, the CDR3 is TGCGCCAGCAGCTTGGGAAGGGGCTTCACAGATACGCAGTATTTT. It is translated as CASSLGRGFTDTQYF. The variable domain in full, with the rest retrieved from reference TRBV5-1 and TRBJ2-3, is KAGVTQTPRYLIKTRGQQVTLSCSPISGHRSVSWYQQTPGQGLQFLFEYFSETQRNKGNFPGRFSGRQFSNSRSEMNVSTLELGDSALYLCASSLGRGFTDTQYFGPGTRLTVL.

This clonotype was counted ten times or more. The V gene is TRBV7-9, the J gene TRBJ1-1; D uncertain. CDR1 is SEHNR, CDR2 FQNEAQ, per germline (reference sequence). This CDR3 contains 13 residues. V was shortened by 1 base and J by 5 bases, with 8 bases between the two germline ends. The CDR3 loop is CASSLGTRTEAFF. CDR3 DNA: TGTGCCAGCAGCTTAGGGACTCGGACTGAAGCTTTCTTT.

The chain combines TRBV4-3 with TRBJ2-3; 8 bases are shared with TRBD2. V was clipped by 4 bases and J by 5 bases; unmatched bases: 14. CDR1 is LGHNA, CDR2 YSLEER, per germline. This CDR3 comprises 17 residues. CDR3 bases: TGCGCCAGCAGCCGGAGAGTTTTAGCGGGACGGAGAGATACGCAGTATTTT. It specifies CASSRRVLAGRRDTQYF.

This chain connects TRBV4-3 to TRBJ2-7; tentatively, D is TRBD1 (5 bases). The CDR3 length is 13 residues. Between the trimmed V and J ends, which lost 0 bases and 5 bases, there was a span of 8 bases. Germline CDR1 reads LGHNA; CDR2 reads YSLEER. The CDR3 coding sequence is TGCGCCAGCAGCCAAGATCGCAGGGACGAGCAGTACTTC. This codes for CASSQDRRDEQYF.

This clonotype has a count of ten or more. The chain recombines TRBV6-5 with TRBJ2-7; TRBD1 matches 7 bases. This CDR3 is built from 16 residues. Germline assignment: CDR1 MNHEY and CDR2 SVGAGI. V shed 0 bases and J 2 bases; nucleotides not matched to a gene: 7. The CDR3 here is CASSYSTGQRTYEQYF. CDR3 nucleotides: TGTGCCAGCAGTTACTCGACGGGACAGCGGACCTACGAGCAGTACTTC.

The chain employs TRBV27 and TRBJ2-3; D may be TRBD2 (5 bases). The V and J ends lost 6 bases and 6 bases respectively, with 16 bases between them. Germline V gene data show CDR1 as MNHEY and CDR2 as SMNVEV (reference sequence). CDR3 length equals 14 residues. CDR3 DNA sequence: TGTGCCAGCAGCTCTGCCCAGACTACCGATACGCAGTATTTT. Translation: CASSSAQTTDTQYF.

This clonotype came up many times. This chain joins TRBV20-1 and TRBJ2-7; D call uncertain. Trimming stripped 3 bases from V and 3 bases from J, with 9 bases between. This CDR3 is 12 amino acids long. Germline CDR1 reads DFQATT; CDR2 reads SNEGSKA (reference sequence). This CDR3 reads CSARKGHYEQYF. The CDR3 DNA reads TGCAGTGCTAGGAAGGGTCACTACGAGCAGTACTTC.

This clonotype was observed many times. The chain recombines TRBV27 with TRBJ2-1; 9 bases align to TRBD1. This CDR3 is 16 amino acids long. The germline V gene encodes CDR1 MNHEY and CDR2 SMNVEV (reference sequence). V was pared by 5 bases and J by 3 bases, with 8 bases of the junction left unmatched. The CDR3 protein is CASSIGTGTYYNEQFF. CDR3 nucleotides: TGTGCCAGCAGTATCGGGACAGGGACTTACTACAATGAGCAGTTCTTC.

The rearrangement uses TRBV11-2 and TRBJ2-5; 11 bases map to TRBD2. This CDR3 region has 17 residues. V lost 0 bases, J lost 4 bases, and 7 bases stayed unmatched. CDR1 and CDR2 from the germline V gene are SGHAT and FQNNGV. The CDR3 sequence is CASSLDWVAGGRETQYF. Written as DNA, the CDR3 is TGTGCCAGCAGCTTAGATTGGGTAGCGGGAGGGCGAGAGACCCAGTACTTC.

Many counts were recorded for this clonotype. The chain combines TRBV27 with TRBJ1-5; 12 bases line up with TRBD1. Per the germline V gene, CDR1 is MNHEY and CDR2 is SMNVEV (reference sequence). The CDR3 is 14 amino acids. V was clipped by 10 bases and J by 3 bases; unmatched bases: 4. As DNA, the CDR3 is TGTGCCACCGGGACAGGGGGCTTCAATCAGCCCCAGCATTTT. As protein: CATGTGGFNQPQHF.

This clonotype has at least ten counts. This chain joins TRBV12-3 or TRBV12-4 and TRBJ2-7, with D perhaps TRBD2 (6 bases). The V and J ends lost 4 bases and 3 bases respectively, with 13 bases between them. This CDR3 comprises 14 residues. For the CDR3, the DNA is TGTGCCAGCAGTTCATCCGGGAGCGGCTACGAGCAGTACTTC. Translated: CASSSSGSGYEQYF.

The sample holds many counts of this clonotype. The rearrangement links TRBV7-2 to TRBJ2-7, with D perhaps TRBD1 (5 bases). This CDR3 has 12 amino acids. The germline CDR1 and CDR2 sequences are SGHTA and FQGNSA. Trimming removed 5 bases at V and 3 bases at J, with 8 bases between. The CDR3 here is CASSQGLYEQYF. CDR3 sequence (DNA): TGTGCCAGCAGCCAGGGCCTCTACGAGCAGTACTTC.

This clonotype was seen repeatedly, ten times or more. This chain joins TRBV29-1 and TRBJ2-1; the match to TRBD2 covers 9 bases. CDR1 and CDR2 from the germline V gene are SQVTM and ANQGSEA. J was trimmed by 5 bases and V by 5 bases; bases with no gene match: 7. This CDR3 has 14 residues. The CDR3: CSVPRLAGNNEQFF. The CDR3 DNA sequence: TGCAGCGTTCCCCGTCTAGCGGGGAACAATGAGCAGTTCTTC.

The gene calls are TRBV7-1 and TRBJ2-7; D gene uncertain. TRBV7-1 is annotated as an ORF whose role is uncertain. CDR3 length equals 15 residues. V was shortened by 3 bases and J by 2 bases, with 14 bases between the two germline ends. This chain's CDR3 is CASSSTRTDPYEQYF. As DNA, the CDR3 is TGTGCCAGCAGCTCCACCCGGACGGACCCCTACGAGCAGTACTTC.

This clonotype was seen ten or more times. J is TRBJ2-1 and V is TRBV24-1, with D perhaps TRBD1 (6 bases). With 0 bases removed from V and 5 bases from J, the gap between germline ends came to 10 bases. The CDR3 has 15 amino acids. Germline V gives CDR1 KGHDR, CDR2 SFDVKD. In DNA form, the CDR3 reads TGTGCCACCAGTGATTTGCGGCAGGGGAACAATGAGCAGTTCTTC. Amino acids: CATSDLRQGNNEQFF.

The chain recombines TRBV4-3 with TRBJ2-2, with 10 bases matching TRBD1. Germline lookup yields CDR1 LGHNA and CDR2 YSLEER. The CDR3 loop spans 16 amino acids. J lost 4 bases, V lost 5 bases, and 7 bases had no gene match. The chain's CDR3 is CASSSRGTGVTGELFF. For the CDR3, the DNA is TGCGCCAGCAGCTCCCGCGGGACAGGGGTCACCGGGGAGCTGTTTTTT.

The chain is built from TRBV1 and TRBJ2-1; no DNA check was done on the table's D call, TRBD2. TRBV1 is a pseudogene segment. The CDR3 spans 16 residues. CDR3 nucleotide sequence: TGCACCAGCAGCCAAGTCCAGCGGGGGGGGTACAATGAGCAGTTCTTC. Translated: CTSSQVQRGGYNEQFF.

This clonotype was observed many times. The chain employs TRBV2 and TRBJ2-1; 10 nucleotides match TRBD1. Germline V gives CDR1 SNHLY, CDR2 FYNNEI. The V gene end was trimmed by 5 bases and the J gene end by 7 bases; junction bases not matched to a gene: 8. The CDR3 covers 15 residues. DNA of the CDR3: TGTGCCAGCAGTCGAGACAGGGGGCTATCGAATGAGCAGTTCTTC. Encoded protein: CASSRDRGLSNEQFF.